This T cell receptor beta chain was documented in a study of T cells in Graves' hyperthyroidism and ophthalmopathy. Amplification yielded TCR beta CDR3 regions, with RNA transcripts as the source. The HTBI primer set served for first-round RT-PCR of the TCR CDR3. From the multiplex PCR reads, TCRdb called clonotypes with MiXCR, one entry per CDR3 protein. The table records hundreds of thousands of distinct CDR3 sequences, approximately 21% of them present only once. Diagnosis rested on symptoms, serum thyroxine and TRAb, thyroid ultrasound, and orbital computed tomography. This clonotype was observed a few times. Germline CDR1 reads MNHNS; CDR2 reads SASEGT. The ends lost 7 bases at V and 0 bases at J; junction bases unmatched: 13. The length of the CDR3 is 18 residues.

The receptor was isolated from a man aged 25-40 years with Graves' ophthalmopathy. The chain combines TRBV6-1 with TRBJ1-3, with 9 bases aligning to TRBD1. The material sequenced was blood. This CDR3 reads CASIRTGTGFSSGNTIYF. The CDR3 DNA reads as TGTGCCAGCATAAGAACCGGGACAGGGTTTTCCTCTGGAAACACCATATATTTT.